Listed here are 17 T cell receptor beta chains from one sample, sequenced in a study of T cell responses to AZD1222 COVID-19 vaccine. Clones were sequenced by immunoSEQ multiplex PCR, and TCRdb holds only the in-frame ones, with some missing. The sample contains around 160,000 clones, more than 75% of which appear only once. This material consisted of peripheral blood, taken on day 0 of AZD1222 vaccination. These TCRs come from an adult in good health.

This chain joins TRBV4-2 and TRBJ1-5; no definite D call. The germline CDR1 and CDR2 sequences are LGHNA and YNFKEQ. V was pared by 4 bases and J by 0 bases, with 13 bases between. CDR3 length equals 16 residues. CDR3 residues: CASSLNAGASNQPQHF. The CDR3 coding sequence is TGTGCCAGCAGCCTCAATGCGGGCGCTAGCAATCAGCCCCAGCATTTT.

The chain employs TRBV6-5 and TRBJ2-1; 7 bases match TRBD2. V lost 6 bases and J lost 6; bases outside the gene matches: 5. The V gene's germline CDR1 is MNHEY and CDR2 SVGAGI. This CDR3 has 13 amino acids. CDR3 loop: CASRRGLLNEQFF. The CDR3 DNA sequence: TGTGCCAGCAGGCGGGGACTACTCAATGAGCAGTTCTTC.

V is TRBV6-6 and J is TRBJ2-7; 10 nucleotides line up with TRBD2. The V segment lost 6 bases and the J segment 4 bases; nucleotides outside the gene matches: 9. The CDR3 spans 15 residues. Germline V gene lookup returns CDR1 MNHNY and CDR2 SVGAGI (reference sequence). The CDR3 coding sequence is TGTGCCAGCAGGGGAGAGAGCGGGAGGGGGTACGAGCAGTACTTC. It is translated as CASRGESGRGYEQYF.

This clone turned up a few times. The chain has TRBV7-2 and TRBJ1-2; TRBD1 aligns across 9 bases. Germline lookup yields CDR1 SGHTA and CDR2 FQGNSA. The CDR3 extends over 14 amino acids. The J segment lost 4 bases and the V segment lost 4 bases, leaving 4 bases of the junction unmatched. The CDR3 here is CASSSDRGPYGYTF. The CDR3 DNA reads TGTGCCAGCAGCTCGGACAGGGGTCCCTATGGCTACACCTTC.

The V and J genes are TRBV15 and TRBJ2-1, with 10 bases aligning to TRBD2. The CDR3 is 14 residues long. Germline V CDR1 and CDR2: LNHNV, YYDKDF (reference sequence). V lost 8 bases and J lost 3; bases outside the gene matches: 4. This CDR3 is CATELAGHYNEQFF. The CDR3 nucleotides are TGTGCCACCGAACTAGCGGGACACTACAATGAGCAGTTCTTC.

The V gene is TRBV9, the J gene TRBJ1-2; 7 bases are a match to TRBD1. The trim removed 5 bases at V and 3 bases at J, leaving 4 bases unmatched. The CDR3 extends over 13 amino acids. CDR1 is SGDLS, CDR2 YYNGEE, per germline. The CDR3, as DNA: TGTGCCAGCAGTCAGGGGGAGGACTATGGCTACACCTTC. It is translated as CASSQGEDYGYTF. Looking up the rest from reference TRBV9 and TRBJ1-2 gives the full variable domain: DSGVTQTPKHLITATGQRVTLRCSPRSGDLSVYWYQQSLDQGLQFLIQYYNGEERAKGNILERFSAQQFPDLHSELNLSSLELGDSALYFCASSQGEDYGYTFGSGTRLTVV.

The genes are TRBV28 and TRBJ2-7; TRBD1 aligns across 8 bases. Losses at the gene ends were 4 bases for V and 3 bases for J; bases not matched to a gene: 11. Germline CDR1 MDHEN, CDR2 SYDVKM. The CDR3 covers 16 residues. CDR3 protein: CASSSIETGVSYEQYF. CDR3 DNA: TGTGCCAGCAGTTCTATTGAGACAGGGGTTAGCTACGAGCAGTACTTC.

This rearrangement joins TRBV4-3 to TRBJ2-1; no reliable D call. V was shortened by 0 bases and J by 7 bases, with 7 bases between the two germline ends. Germline V gene lookup returns CDR1 LGHNA and CDR2 YSLEER. This CDR3 spans 13 amino acids. For the CDR3, the DNA is TGCGCCAGCAGCCAAGAGCTCCGTAATGAGCAGTTCTTC. This sequence encodes CASSQELRNEQFF.

V is TRBV28 and J is TRBJ1-2; possibly TRBD1 for D (6 bases). This CDR3 has 14 residues. Germline V gene sequence: CDR1 MDHEN, CDR2 SYDVKM. V lost 7 bases and J lost 4, with 16 bases in between. The CDR3 coding sequence is TGTGCCAGCAATCCAGGACAGTCCACCTATGGCTACACCTTC. This translates into CASNPGQSTYGYTF.

This clone occurred once. This chain connects TRBV9 to TRBJ2-7; 7 nucleotides line up with TRBD1. The CDR3 is 13 residues long. Looked up from germline, CDR1 is SGDLS and CDR2 is YYNGEE. Trimming removed 3 bases from V and 6 bases from J; junction bases left unmatched: 6. CDR3 sequence reads: CASSAGGGGEQYF. The CDR3, as DNA: TGTGCCAGCAGCGCAGGGGGTGGTGGCGAGCAGTACTTC.

The V and J genes are TRBV6-5 and TRBJ1-1; D not resolved. CDR1 and CDR2 (germline): MNHEY, SVGAGI. This CDR3 contains 11 residues. The V end was cut by 2 bases, the J end by 7 bases, with 5 bases between. CDR3 sequence: CASSYGSEAFF. In DNA, the CDR3 is TGTGCCAGCAGTTACGGGAGTGAAGCTTTCTTT.

This clone was recorded a few times. The J gene is TRBJ1-1, the V gene TRBV4-2; D gene ambiguous. Germline CDR1 reads LGHNA; CDR2 reads YNFKEQ. The germline V and J ends were trimmed by 1 base and 9 bases, with 12 bases remaining between them. The CDR3 has 13 residues. CDR3 in DNA: TGTGCCAGCAGCCAAGCCGGGTCGGGTCAAGCTTTCTTT. This gives the protein CASSQAGSGQAFF.

This clone occurred once. The chain carries TRBV5-1 and TRBJ1-4; TRBD1 might be the D (5 bases). Per germline, CDR1 SGHRS and CDR2 YFSETQ. V lost 0 bases and J 4 bases, leaving 13 bases between the germline ends. The CDR3 is made up of 16 amino acids. The CDR3 protein is CASSLDPGTHNEKLFF. DNA of the CDR3: TGCGCCAGCAGCTTGGATCCAGGGACCCATAATGAAAAACTGTTTTTT.

The chain combines TRBV28 with TRBJ2-7, with 8 bases lining up with TRBD2. The J segment lost 4 bases and the V segment lost 8 bases, leaving 13 bases of the junction unmatched. This CDR3 spans 15 amino acids. CDR1 and CDR2 from the germline V gene are MDHEN and SYDVKM. CDR3 bases: TGTGCCAGCCAGCAAAGAGGGGCGGGAGGATACGAGCAGTACTTC. Protein: CASQQRGAGGYEQYF. The full variable domain, rest sourced from reference TRBV28 and TRBJ2-7, is DVKVTQSSRYLVKRTGEKVFLECVQDMDHENMFWYRQDPGLGLRLIYFSYDVKMKEKGDIPEGYSVSREKKERFSLILESASTNQTSMYLCASQQRGAGGYEQYFGPGTRLTVT.

The CDR3 DNA is TGTGCCAGCAGCCCAGGGACAGCATATAGCAATCAGCCCCAGCATTTT. Translated, it gives CASSPGTAYSNQPQHF. This sequence joins TRBV7-2 and TRBJ1-5; 7 positions match TRBD1. The CDR3 consists of 16 residues. V shed 5 bases, J shed 0 bases, and the junction held 7 bases outside the gene matches. The germline gives CDR1 SGHTA, CDR2 FQGNSA. Complete variable domain (other parts from reference TRBV7-2 and TRBJ1-5): GAGVSQSPSNKVTEKGKDVELRCDPISGHTALYWYRQSLGQGLEFLIYFQGNSAPDKSGLPSDRFSAERTGGSVSTLTIQRTQQEDSAVYLCASSPGTAYSNQPQHFGDGTRLSIL.

The chain is built from TRBV5-5 and TRBJ1-1, with 8 bases aligning to TRBD1. V was pared by 4 bases and J by 8 bases, with 19 bases of the junction left unmatched. Germline values: CDR1 SGHKS, CDR2 YYEKEE (reference sequence). This CDR3 region has 17 residues. The CDR3 here is CASSVWSGGAVRLEAFF. CDR3 nucleotides: TGTGCCAGCAGCGTCTGGTCAGGGGGCGCGGTACGACTCGAAGCTTTCTTT.

The genes are TRBV5-1 and TRBJ2-1; 11 nucleotides agree with TRBD2. The CDR3 consists of 15 residues. Unmatched junction bases numbered 6, after V lost 0 bases and J lost 10 bases. In germline, CDR1 is SGHRS, CDR2 YFSETQ. This CDR3 is CASSLASGGLREQFF. In nucleotides, the CDR3 is TGCGCCAGCAGCTTGGCTAGCGGGGGGCTCAGAGAGCAGTTCTTC.